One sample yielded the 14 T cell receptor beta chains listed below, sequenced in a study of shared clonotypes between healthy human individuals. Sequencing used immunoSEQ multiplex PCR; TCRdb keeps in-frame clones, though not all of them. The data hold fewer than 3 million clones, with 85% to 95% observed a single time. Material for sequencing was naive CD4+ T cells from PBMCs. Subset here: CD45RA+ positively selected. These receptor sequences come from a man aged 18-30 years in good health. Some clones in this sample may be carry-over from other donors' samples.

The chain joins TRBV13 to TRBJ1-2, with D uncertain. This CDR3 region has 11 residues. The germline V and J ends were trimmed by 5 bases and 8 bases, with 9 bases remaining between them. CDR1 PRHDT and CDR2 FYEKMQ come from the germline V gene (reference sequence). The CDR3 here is CASSPPAGYTF. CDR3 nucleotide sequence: TGTGCCAGCAGCCCACCCGCCGGCTACACCTTC.

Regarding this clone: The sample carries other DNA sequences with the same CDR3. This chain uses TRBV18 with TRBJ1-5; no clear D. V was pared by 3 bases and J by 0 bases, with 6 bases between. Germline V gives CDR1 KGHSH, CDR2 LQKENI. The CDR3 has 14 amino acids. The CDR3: CASSPGNSNQPQHF. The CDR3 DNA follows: TGTGCCAGCTCACCCGGTAATAGCAATCAGCCCCAGCATTTT.

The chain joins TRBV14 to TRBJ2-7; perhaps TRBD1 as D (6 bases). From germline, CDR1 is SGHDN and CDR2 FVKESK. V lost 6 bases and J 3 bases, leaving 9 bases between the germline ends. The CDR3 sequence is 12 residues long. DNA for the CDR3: TGTGCCAGCAGGCTAGGGGGCTACGAGCAGTACTTC. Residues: CASRLGGYEQYF.

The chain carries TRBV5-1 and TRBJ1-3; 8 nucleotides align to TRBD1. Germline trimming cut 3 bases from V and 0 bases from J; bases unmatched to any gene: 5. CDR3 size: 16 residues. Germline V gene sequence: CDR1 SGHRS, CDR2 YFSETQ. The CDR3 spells CASSSRGTGSGNTIYF. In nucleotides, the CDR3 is TGCGCCAGCAGCTCCCGCGGGACAGGCTCTGGAAACACCATATATTTT.

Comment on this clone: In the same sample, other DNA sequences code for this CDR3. CDR3 amino acids: CAISESQRNTEAFF. The CDR3 DNA reads as TGTGCCATCAGTGAGTCCCAGCGGAACACTGAAGCTTTCTTT. V and J are TRBV10-3 and TRBJ1-1; D not certain. The CDR3 spans 14 residues. V shed 0 bases and J shed 1 base, with 6 bases lying between them. The germline gives CDR1 ENHRY, CDR2 SYGVKD.

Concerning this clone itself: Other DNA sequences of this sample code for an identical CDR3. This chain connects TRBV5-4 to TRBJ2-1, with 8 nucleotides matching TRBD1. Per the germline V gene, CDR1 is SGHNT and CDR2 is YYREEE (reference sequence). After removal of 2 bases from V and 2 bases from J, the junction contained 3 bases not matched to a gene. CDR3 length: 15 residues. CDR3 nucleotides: TGTGCCAGCAGCTTAGGACAGGGCGCCTACAATGAGCAGTTCTTC. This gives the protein CASSLGQGAYNEQFF.

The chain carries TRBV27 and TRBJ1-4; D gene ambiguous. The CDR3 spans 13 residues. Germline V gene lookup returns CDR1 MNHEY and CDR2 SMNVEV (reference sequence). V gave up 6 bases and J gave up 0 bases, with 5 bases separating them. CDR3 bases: TGTGCCAGCAGCACCTCAACTAATGAAAAACTGTTTTTT. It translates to CASSTSTNEKLFF.

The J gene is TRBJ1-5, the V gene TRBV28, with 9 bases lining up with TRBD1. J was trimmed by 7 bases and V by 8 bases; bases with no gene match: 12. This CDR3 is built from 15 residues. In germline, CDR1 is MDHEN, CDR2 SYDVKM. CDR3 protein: CASSMGDREGQPQHF. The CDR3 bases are TGTGCCAGCTCGATGGGGGACAGGGAGGGACAGCCCCAGCATTTT. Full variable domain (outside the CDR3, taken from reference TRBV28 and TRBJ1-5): DVKVTQSSRYLVKRTGEKVFLECVQDMDHENMFWYRQDPGLGLRLIYFSYDVKMKEKGDIPEGYSVSREKKERFSLILESASTNQTSMYLCASSMGDREGQPQHFGDGTRLSIL.

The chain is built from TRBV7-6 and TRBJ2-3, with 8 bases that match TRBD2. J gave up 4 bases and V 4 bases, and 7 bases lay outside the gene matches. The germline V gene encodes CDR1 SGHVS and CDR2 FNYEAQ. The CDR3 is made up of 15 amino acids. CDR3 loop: CASSSGLAGADTQYF. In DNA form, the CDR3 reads TGTGCCAGCAGCTCCGGACTAGCAGGTGCAGATACGCAGTATTTT.

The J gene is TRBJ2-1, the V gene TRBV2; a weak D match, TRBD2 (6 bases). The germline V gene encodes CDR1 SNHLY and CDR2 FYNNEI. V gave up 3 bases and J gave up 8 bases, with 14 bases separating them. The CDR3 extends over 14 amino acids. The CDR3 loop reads CASSEGRGFDEQFF. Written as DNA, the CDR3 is TGTGCCAGCAGTGAGGGCCGGGGGTTCGATGAGCAGTTCTTC.

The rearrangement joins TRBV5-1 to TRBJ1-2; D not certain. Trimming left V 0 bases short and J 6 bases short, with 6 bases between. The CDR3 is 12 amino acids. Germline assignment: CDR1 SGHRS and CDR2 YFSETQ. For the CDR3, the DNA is TGCGCCAGCAGCTTGGGAAAGAATGGCTACACCTTC. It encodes CASSLGKNGYTF.

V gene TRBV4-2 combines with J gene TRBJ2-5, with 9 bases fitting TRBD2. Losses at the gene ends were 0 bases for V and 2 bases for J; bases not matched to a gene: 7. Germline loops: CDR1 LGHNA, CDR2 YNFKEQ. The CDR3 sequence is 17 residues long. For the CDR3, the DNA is TGTGCCAGCAGCCAAGATTTTAAGACTAGCGGACAAGAGACCCAGTACTTC. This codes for CASSQDFKTSGQETQYF.

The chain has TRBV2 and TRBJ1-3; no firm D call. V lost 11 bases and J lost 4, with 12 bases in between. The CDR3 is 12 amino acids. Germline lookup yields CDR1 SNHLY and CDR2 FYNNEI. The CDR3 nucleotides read TGTGCCGGTCGACAAGCCGGAAACACCATATATTTT. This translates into CAGRQAGNTIYF.

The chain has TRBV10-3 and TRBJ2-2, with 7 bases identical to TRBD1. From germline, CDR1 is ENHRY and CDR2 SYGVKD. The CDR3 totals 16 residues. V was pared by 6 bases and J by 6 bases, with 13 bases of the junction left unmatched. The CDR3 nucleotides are TGTGCCATCAGGCGGAACAGGGGTGATAGGGCCGGGGAGCTGTTTTTT. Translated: CAIRRNRGDRAGELFF.